This note documents a single TCR beta chain sequence. The V gene lost 7 bases and the J gene lost 0 bases, with 11 bases spanning the gap. The CDR3 totals 15 residues. Germline CDR1 is KGHDR and CDR2 is SFDVKD. The data belong to a study of blood T cell repertoires in COVID-19. Study information: Researchers got acute and convalescent COVID-19 samples from the United States, Italy and Spain.

How the authors handled the data: Reference gene primer amplification gave nucleated cell count estimates. Sequenced by immunoSEQ multiplex PCR; TCRdb stores in-frame clones only, minus some. That table furnishes V, J and clone size, whereas the DNA furnished D and trimming. The table lists 310,000 or so clones, around 87% of them singletons. This TCR came from a woman between 45 and 65 years old who had recovered from COVID-19. The chain employs TRBV24-1 and TRBJ2-2; D call uncertain. The source material was peripheral blood. CDR3 coding DNA: TGTGCCACCAGGGCAACCAGGCCGAACACCGGGGAGCTGTTTTTT. Residues: CATRATRPNTGELFF.